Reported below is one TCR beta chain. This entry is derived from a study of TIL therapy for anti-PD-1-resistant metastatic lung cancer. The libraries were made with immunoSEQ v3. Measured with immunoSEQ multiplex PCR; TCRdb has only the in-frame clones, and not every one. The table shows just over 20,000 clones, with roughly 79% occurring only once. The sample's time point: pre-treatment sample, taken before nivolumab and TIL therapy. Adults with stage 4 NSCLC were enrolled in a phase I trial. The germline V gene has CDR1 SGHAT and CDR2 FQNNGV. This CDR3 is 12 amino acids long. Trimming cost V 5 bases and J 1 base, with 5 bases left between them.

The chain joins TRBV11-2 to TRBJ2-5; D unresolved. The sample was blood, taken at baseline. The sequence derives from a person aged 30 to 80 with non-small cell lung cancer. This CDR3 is CASSPLQETQYF. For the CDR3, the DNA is TGTGCCAGCAGCCCTCTCCAAGAGACCCAGTACTTC. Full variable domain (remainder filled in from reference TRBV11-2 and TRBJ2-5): EAGVAQSPRYKIIEKRQSVAFWCNPISGHATLYWYQQILGQGPKLLIQFQNNGVVDDSQLPKDRFSAERLKGVDSTLKIQPAKLEDSAVYLCASSPLQETQYFGPGTRLLVL.